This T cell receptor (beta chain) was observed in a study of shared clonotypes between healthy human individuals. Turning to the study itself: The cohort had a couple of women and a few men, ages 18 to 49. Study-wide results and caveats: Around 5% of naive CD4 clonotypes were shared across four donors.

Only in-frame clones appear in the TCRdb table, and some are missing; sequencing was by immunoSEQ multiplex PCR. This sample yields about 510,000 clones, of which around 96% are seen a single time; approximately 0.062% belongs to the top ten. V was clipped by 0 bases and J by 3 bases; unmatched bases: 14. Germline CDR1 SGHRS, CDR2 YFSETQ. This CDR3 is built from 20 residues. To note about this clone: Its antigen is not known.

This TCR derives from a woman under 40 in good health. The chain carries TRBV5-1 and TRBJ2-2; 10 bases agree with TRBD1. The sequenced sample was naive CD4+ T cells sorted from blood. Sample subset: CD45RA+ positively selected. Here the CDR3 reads CASSLAAGTGAMGDTGELFF. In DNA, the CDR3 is TGCGCCAGCAGCTTGGCCGCTGGGACAGGGGCGATGGGGGACACCGGGGAGCTGTTTTTT.